The 29 T cell receptor beta chains below all came from one sample that was sequenced in a study of cytomegalovirus exposure and HLA in healthy donors. Assay: immunoSEQ multiplex PCR; the TCRdb copy retains only in-frame clones and omits some. The sample contains 120,000 or so clones, roughly 87% of which appear only once. Sequenced input: PBMCs. These TCRs come from a woman in her late teens or twenties in good health and CMV-seronegative.

V gene TRBV28 combines with J gene TRBJ2-4; 9 bases match TRBD1. Germline V gene lookup returns CDR1 MDHEN and CDR2 SYDVKM. Germline trimming cut 4 bases from V and 7 bases from J; bases unmatched to any gene: 8. The CDR3 length is 15 residues. CDR3 in DNA: TGTGCCAGCAGTTCAGGACCCGGGACAGGGAACATTCAGTACTTC. Its translation is CASSSGPGTGNIQYF.

The V call is TRBV30, the J call TRBJ2-7; unclear D gene. The V end was cut by 0 bases, the J end by 3 bases, with 9 bases between. CDR3 length equals 13 residues. Germline lookup yields CDR1 GTSNPN and CDR2 SVGIG (reference sequence). CDR3 amino acids: CAWSVGRLYEQYF. The DNA of the CDR3 is TGTGCCTGGAGTGTTGGCAGACTCTACGAGCAGTACTTC.

This chain joins TRBV28 and TRBJ2-7; 8 bases match TRBD1. CDR3 size: 14 residues. Trimming cost V 5 bases and J 2 bases; bases outside gene matches: 5. Germline assignment: CDR1 MDHEN and CDR2 SYDVKM. For the CDR3, the DNA is TGTGCCAGCAGTCTGACAGGGGTCCCCTACGAGCAGTACTTC. Residues: CASSLTGVPYEQYF.

The chain links TRBV2 to TRBJ2-3; 8 positions agree with TRBD2. J was trimmed by 1 base and V by 5 bases; bases with no gene match: 11. Germline V gene data show CDR1 as SNHLY and CDR2 as FYNNEI. The CDR3 totals 17 residues. CDR3 protein: CASSLAGFGDGTDTQYF. In DNA, the CDR3 is TGTGCCAGCAGTTTAGCGGGGTTCGGTGACGGCACAGATACGCAGTATTTT.

The chain recombines TRBV30 with TRBJ2-3, with D maybe TRBD2 (5 bases). Trimming removed 1 base from V and 9 bases from J, with 14 bases in between. CDR1 is GTSNPN, CDR2 SVGIG, per germline (reference sequence). CDR3 length: 13 residues. The CDR3 sequence is CAWSATGSTTQYF. CDR3 nucleotides: TGTGCCTGGAGTGCCACGGGGTCGACAACGCAGTATTTT. The full variable domain, its missing parts supplied by reference TRBV30 and TRBJ2-3, is SQTIHQWPATLVQPVGSPLSLECTVEGTSNPNLYWYRQAAGRGLQLLFYSVGIGQISSEVPQNLSASRPQDRQFILSSKKLLLSDSGFYLCAWSATGSTTQYFGPGTRLTVL.

This chain links TRBV19 with TRBJ1-4; possible D gene TRBD1, 6 bases. With 9 bases removed from V and 0 bases from J, the gap between germline ends came to 11 bases. Germline loops: CDR1 LNHDA, CDR2 SQIVND (reference sequence). The CDR3 loop spans 14 amino acids. CDR3 sequence (DNA): TGTGCCAGCCGAGGGGGAGCAACTAATGAAAAACTGTTTTTT. This gives the protein CASRGGATNEKLFF.

The chain uses TRBV6-1 and TRBJ2-4, with D possibly being TRBD2 (6 bases). The V end was cut by 0 bases, the J end by 0 bases, with 9 bases between. From germline, CDR1 is MNHNS and CDR2 SASEGT. The CDR3 is made up of 16 amino acids. The CDR3: CASSEAGGVAKNIQYF. Here the CDR3 DNA reads TGTGCCAGCAGTGAAGCTGGAGGGGTAGCCAAAAACATTCAGTACTTC.

The chain recombines TRBV28 with TRBJ1-1, with 10 bases that match TRBD1. The CDR3 contains 15 residues. Per germline, CDR1 MDHEN and CDR2 SYDVKM. J gave up 2 bases and V 5 bases, and 5 bases lay outside the gene matches. In DNA, the CDR3 is TGTGCCAGCAGTATAAGGACAGGGGGAAACACTGAAGCTTTCTTT. Amino acids: CASSIRTGGNTEAFF.

DNA of the CDR3: TGTGCCAGCAATAGTGCAGGTCCTGGAAACACCATATATTTT. Translated, it gives CASNSAGPGNTIYF. The chain couples TRBV28 to TRBJ1-3; no clear D. Trimming took off 7 bases at V and 2 bases at J, with 12 bases between the two ends. The CDR3 spans 14 residues. Germline V gene data show CDR1 as MDHEN and CDR2 as SYDVKM.

V gene TRBV5-1 combines with J gene TRBJ2-1, with TRBD1 as a possible D gene (6 bases). The CDR3 loop spans 12 amino acids. V lost 2 bases and J 7 bases, leaving 7 bases between the germline ends. CDR1 and CDR2 (germline): SGHRS, YFSETQ. CDR3 in DNA: TGCGCCAGCAGCTTACAGGGAAATGAGCAGTTCTTC. This sequence encodes CASSLQGNEQFF.

This clone was observed a few times. The chain has TRBV6-5 and TRBJ1-2; no definite D call. The CDR3 runs to 14 residues. The V gene lost 0 bases and the J gene lost 3 bases, with 8 bases spanning the gap. Germline V gene sequence: CDR1 MNHEY, CDR2 SVGAGI. The CDR3 DNA is TGTGCCAGCAGTTACTCCCGGGTTGACTATGGCTACACCTTC. It encodes CASSYSRVDYGYTF.

This clone was found once. The V gene is TRBV28, the J gene TRBJ2-2; 15 nucleotides line up with TRBD2. J was trimmed by 2 bases and V by 6 bases; bases with no gene match: 4. This CDR3 region has 17 residues. Germline assignment: CDR1 MDHEN and CDR2 SYDVKM. Here the CDR3 reads CASRGLAGGPNTGELFF. In DNA, the CDR3 is TGTGCCAGCAGAGGACTAGCGGGAGGGCCTAACACCGGGGAGCTGTTTTTT.

CDR3 bases: TGTGCCAGCAGTTTAGGGCCGCGAGAGACCCAGTACTTC. The encoded protein is CASSLGPRETQYF. This chain connects TRBV27 to TRBJ2-5; D uncertain. V was cut by 2 bases and J by 4 bases, with 8 bases left in between. Germline CDR1 MNHEY, CDR2 SMNVEV (reference sequence). CDR3 length: 13 residues.

This clone was observed once. The chain's CDR3 is CASRPPGLDNTGELFF. The CDR3 nucleotides are TGTGCCAGCAGACCCCCGGGACTAGATAATACCGGGGAGCTGTTTTTT. This chain connects TRBV7-2 to TRBJ2-2; 8 bases match TRBD2. The CDR3 consists of 16 residues. The ends lost 6 bases at V and 5 bases at J; junction bases unmatched: 11. CDR1 and CDR2 (germline): SGHTA, FQGNSA.

The chain carries TRBV14 and TRBJ2-7; 9 nucleotides match TRBD2. V dropped 1 base and J dropped 4; count of bases not matched to a gene: 5. The CDR3 contains 15 residues. Germline CDR1 SGHDN, CDR2 FVKESK. The CDR3 protein is CASSQVLAGLYEQYF. The CDR3 nucleotides are TGTGCCAGCAGCCAAGTACTAGCGGGTTTGTACGAGCAGTACTTC. The full variable domain, its missing parts supplied by reference TRBV14 and TRBJ2-7, is EAGVTQFPSHSVIEKGQTVTLRCDPISGHDNLYWYRRVMGKEIKFLLHFVKESKQDESGMPNNRFLAERTGGTYSTLKVQPAELEDSGVYFCASSQVLAGLYEQYFGPGTRLTVT.

The rearrangement uses TRBV18 and TRBJ1-5; D may be TRBD1 (5 bases). Deletions cut 4 bases from V and 1 base from J, with 8 bases between. The CDR3 covers 14 residues. Per germline, CDR1 KGHSH and CDR2 LQKENI. The CDR3 DNA follows: TGTGCCAGCTCACTCAGGGTGAGCAATCAGCCCCAGCATTTT. Residues: CASSLRVSNQPQHF.

V usage is TRBV2 and J usage is TRBJ1-1, with TRBD1 identical over 7 bases. V shed 5 bases, J shed 4 bases, and the junction held 7 bases outside the gene matches. The CDR3 is 14 amino acids. Germline V gives CDR1 SNHLY, CDR2 FYNNEI. The CDR3 loop reads CASSKTGFGTEAFF. As DNA, the CDR3 is TGTGCCAGCAGTAAGACAGGGTTCGGCACTGAAGCTTTCTTT.

V and J are TRBV30 and TRBJ2-2; maybe TRBD2 (5 bases). CDR1 is GTSNPN and CDR2 is SVGIG in the germline V gene (reference sequence). Trimming cost V 0 bases and J 7 bases, with 9 bases left between them. There are 13 residues in the CDR3. The CDR3 nucleotides read TGTGCCTGGAGTGTCTGGGAGCGCGGGGAGCTGTTTTTT. It codes for CAWSVWERGELFF.

The chain combines TRBV2 with TRBJ1-1; a possible D gene is TRBD1 (6 bases). The V and J ends lost 6 bases and 3 bases respectively, with 14 bases between them. CDR1 and CDR2 (germline): SNHLY, FYNNEI. The CDR3 sequence is 14 residues long. CDR3 loop: CASSNRVGDTEAFF. The CDR3, as DNA: TGTGCCAGCAGCAACAGGGTCGGGGACACTGAAGCTTTCTTT.

The chain couples TRBV9 to TRBJ2-7; maybe TRBD2 (6 bases). The CDR3 spans 15 residues. Trimming shortened V by 0 bases and J by 5 bases, and 15 bases separated the two germline ends. Germline CDR1 reads SGDLS; CDR2 reads YYNGEE. CDR3 region: CASSVAGGGMNEQYF. The CDR3 DNA sequence: TGTGCCAGCAGCGTAGCTGGTGGGGGGATGAACGAGCAGTACTTC.

This chain joins TRBV5-6 and TRBJ1-2; maybe TRBD1 (6 bases). Germline V gene lookup returns CDR1 SGHDT and CDR2 YYEEEE. The CDR3 loop spans 13 amino acids. V lost 2 bases to trimming and J lost 7 bases, with 12 bases between them. The DNA of the CDR3 is TGTGCCAGCAGCTTCGCAGGGGAGAGTGGCTACACCTTC. Protein: CASSFAGESGYTF.

V usage is TRBV4-2 and J usage is TRBJ1-6; 10 bases match TRBD1. The germline V gene encodes CDR1 LGHNA and CDR2 YNFKEQ. The CDR3 loop spans 15 amino acids. The V and J ends lost 0 bases and 7 bases, in that order; junction bases with no gene match: 0. The CDR3 DNA reads TGTGCCAGCAGCCAAGAGGGACAGGGGAATTCACCCCTCCACTTT. It translates to CASSQEGQGNSPLHF.

The genes are TRBV6-4 and TRBJ2-3; maybe TRBD2 (6 bases). CDR1 is MRHNA, CDR2 SNTAGT, per germline. There are 14 residues in the CDR3. The germline V and J ends were trimmed by 2 bases and 2 bases, with 8 bases remaining between them. The CDR3 loop reads CASSDGEATDTQYF. The CDR3 nucleotides are TGTGCCAGCAGTGACGGGGAGGCCACAGATACGCAGTATTTT.

The rearrangement uses TRBV6-4 and TRBJ1-1; D remains ambiguous. V lost 2 bases and J 10 bases, leaving 14 bases between the germline ends. Germline CDR1 and CDR2: MRHNA and SNTAGT. The CDR3 length is 13 residues. The CDR3: CASSDGEVPIAFF. As DNA, the CDR3 is TGTGCCAGCAGTGACGGCGAGGTCCCGATAGCTTTCTTT.

V usage is TRBV6-4 and J usage is TRBJ2-3; 7 bases agree with TRBD2. This CDR3 is built from 15 residues. The germline V gene encodes CDR1 MRHNA and CDR2 SNTAGT. Trimming removed 6 bases from V and 6 bases from J; junction bases left unmatched: 12. In nucleotides, the CDR3 is TGTGCCAGCAGCGCCTGGGCGGGAGCTCCCGATACGCAGTATTTT. Translated: CASSAWAGAPDTQYF.

The J gene is TRBJ2-5, the V gene TRBV29-1; 10 bases fit TRBD2. CDR1 and CDR2 from the germline V gene are SQVTM and ANQGSEA. This CDR3 spans 17 amino acids. V lost 0 bases to trimming and J lost 5 bases; unmatched junction nucleotides: 12. CDR3 bases: TGCAGCGTTGAAGAAACGGGAGCGGGAGGGCCGTGGGAGACCCAGTACTTC. Translating it yields CSVEETGAGGPWETQYF.

The V gene is TRBV28, the J gene TRBJ2-7; no clear D gene. Trimming took 4 bases from V and 7 from J, leaving 8 bases between them. The CDR3 covers 11 residues. The germline V gene encodes CDR1 MDHEN and CDR2 SYDVKM. This CDR3 is CASSSPSEQYF. The CDR3 nucleotides are TGTGCCAGCAGTTCCCCTAGTGAGCAGTACTTC.

The chain links TRBV27 to TRBJ2-7; weak D call: TRBD2 (5 bases). This CDR3 is 12 amino acids long. Germline V lookup: CDR1 MNHEY, CDR2 SMNVEV (reference sequence). The V end was cut by 9 bases, the J end by 0 bases, with 9 bases between. The CDR3 spells CASGLSSYEQYF. The CDR3 nucleotides are TGTGCCAGTGGACTGAGCTCCTACGAGCAGTACTTC.

V and J are TRBV2 and TRBJ2-1, with 8 bases identical to TRBD2. Losses at the gene ends were 7 bases for V and 5 bases for J; bases not matched to a gene: 13. This CDR3 spans 16 amino acids. Germline-derived CDR1 and CDR2 are SNHLY and FYNNEI. CDR3 sequence: CASISETGGANNEQFF. DNA of the CDR3: TGTGCCAGCATCTCCGAGACGGGGGGGGCGAACAATGAGCAGTTCTTC. The full variable domain, completed using reference TRBV2 and TRBJ2-1, is EPEVTQTPSHQVTQMGQEVILRCVPISNHLYFYWYRQILGQKVEFLVSFYNNEISEKSEIFDDQFSVERPDGSNFTLKIRSTKLEDSAMYFCASISETGGANNEQFFGPGTRLTVL.